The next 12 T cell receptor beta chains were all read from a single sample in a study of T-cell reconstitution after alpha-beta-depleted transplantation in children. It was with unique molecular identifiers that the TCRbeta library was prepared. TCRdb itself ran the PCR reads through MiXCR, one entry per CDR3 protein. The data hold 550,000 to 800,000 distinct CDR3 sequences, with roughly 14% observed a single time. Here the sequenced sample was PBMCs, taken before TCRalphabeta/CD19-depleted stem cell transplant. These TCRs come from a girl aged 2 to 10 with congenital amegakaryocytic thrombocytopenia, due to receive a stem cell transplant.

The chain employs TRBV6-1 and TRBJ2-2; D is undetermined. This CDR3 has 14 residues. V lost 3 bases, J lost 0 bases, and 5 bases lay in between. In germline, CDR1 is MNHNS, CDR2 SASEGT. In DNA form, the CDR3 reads TGTGCCAGCAGTGACTATCCGAACACCGGGGAGCTGTTTTTT. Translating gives CASSDYPNTGELFF.

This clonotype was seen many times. The CDR3 DNA reads as TGTGCCAGCAGTTTAGACAGGGGGTACCACTCTGGAAACACCATATATTTT. Translating it yields CASSLDRGYHSGNTIYF. The chain joins TRBV27 to TRBJ1-3; 9 bases agree with TRBD1. Germline V gives CDR1 MNHEY, CDR2 SMNVEV (reference sequence). The V gene end was trimmed by 2 bases and the J gene end by 0 bases; junction bases not matched to a gene: 5. The CDR3 contains 17 residues.

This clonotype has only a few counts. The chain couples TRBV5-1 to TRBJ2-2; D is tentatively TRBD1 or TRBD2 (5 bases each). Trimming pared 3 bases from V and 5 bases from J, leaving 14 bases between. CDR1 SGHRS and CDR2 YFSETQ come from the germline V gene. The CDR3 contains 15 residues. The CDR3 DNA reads TGCGCCAGCAGCTCAGTAAGATGGGGGACCGGGGAGCTGTTTTTT. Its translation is CASSSVRWGTGELFF.

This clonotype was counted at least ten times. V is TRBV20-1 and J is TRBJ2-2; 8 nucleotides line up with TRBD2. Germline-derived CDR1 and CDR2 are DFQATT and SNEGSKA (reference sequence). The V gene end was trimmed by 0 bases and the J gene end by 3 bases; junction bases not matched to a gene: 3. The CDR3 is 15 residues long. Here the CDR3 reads CSARDPAGDTGELFF. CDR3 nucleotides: TGCAGTGCTAGAGATCCAGCGGGAGACACCGGGGAGCTGTTTTTT.

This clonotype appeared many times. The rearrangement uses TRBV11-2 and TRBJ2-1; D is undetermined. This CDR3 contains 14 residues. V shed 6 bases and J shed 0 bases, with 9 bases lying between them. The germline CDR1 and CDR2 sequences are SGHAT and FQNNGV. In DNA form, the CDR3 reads TGTGCCAGCAGTCAACCGAGCTCCTACAATGAGCAGTTCTTC. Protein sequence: CASSQPSSYNEQFF.

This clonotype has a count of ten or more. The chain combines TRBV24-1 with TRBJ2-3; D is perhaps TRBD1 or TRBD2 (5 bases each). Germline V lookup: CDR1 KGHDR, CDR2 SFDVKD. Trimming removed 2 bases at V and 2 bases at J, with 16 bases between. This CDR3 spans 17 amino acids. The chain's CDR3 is CATSDSSGRDPTDTQYF. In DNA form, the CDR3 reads TGTGCCACCAGTGATTCCTCCGGCCGGGACCCCACAGATACGCAGTATTTT.

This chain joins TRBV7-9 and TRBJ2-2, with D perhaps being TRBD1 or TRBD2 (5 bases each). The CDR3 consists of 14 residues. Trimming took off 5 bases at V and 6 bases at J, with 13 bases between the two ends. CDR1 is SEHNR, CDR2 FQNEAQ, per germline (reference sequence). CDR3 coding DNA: TGTGCCAGCAGCCCCCGGGAAGGGGCCGGGGAGCTGTTTTTT. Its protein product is CASSPREGAGELFF.

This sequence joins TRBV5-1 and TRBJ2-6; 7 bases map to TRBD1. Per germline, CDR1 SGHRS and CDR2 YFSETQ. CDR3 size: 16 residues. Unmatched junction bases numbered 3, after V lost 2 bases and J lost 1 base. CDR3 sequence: CASSFKQGSGANVLTF. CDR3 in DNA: TGCGCCAGCAGCTTTAAACAGGGGTCTGGGGCCAACGTCCTGACTTTC.

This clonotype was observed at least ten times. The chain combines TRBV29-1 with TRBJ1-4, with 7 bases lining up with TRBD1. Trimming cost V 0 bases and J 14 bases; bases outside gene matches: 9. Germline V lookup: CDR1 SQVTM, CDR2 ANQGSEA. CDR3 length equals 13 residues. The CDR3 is CSVEEGAGQRLFF. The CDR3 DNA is TGCAGCGTTGAAGAAGGAGCGGGACAGCGCCTGTTTTTT.

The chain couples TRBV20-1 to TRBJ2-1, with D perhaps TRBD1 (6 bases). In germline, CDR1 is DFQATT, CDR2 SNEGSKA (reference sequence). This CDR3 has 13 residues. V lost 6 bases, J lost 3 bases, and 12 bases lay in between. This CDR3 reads CSARDILYNEQFF. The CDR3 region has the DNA TGCAGTGCCCGGGACATCCTCTACAATGAGCAGTTCTTC.

CDR3 loop: CASTPGSADTQYF. CDR3 nucleotide sequence: TGTGCCAGCACCCCCGGTTCCGCAGATACGCAGTATTTT. This rearrangement joins TRBV12-3 or TRBV12-4 to TRBJ2-3; no clear D. The CDR3 is 13 residues long. The V end was cut by 7 bases, the J end by 4 bases, with 12 bases between.

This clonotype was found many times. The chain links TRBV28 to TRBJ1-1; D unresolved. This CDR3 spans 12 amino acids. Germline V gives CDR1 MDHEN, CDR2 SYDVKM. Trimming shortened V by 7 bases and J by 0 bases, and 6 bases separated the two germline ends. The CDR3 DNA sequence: TGTGCCAGCAAGGTGATGAACACTGAAGCTTTCTTT. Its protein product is CASKVMNTEAFF.